This T cell receptor beta chain originates from a study of blood T cells in healthy people across ages. A second PCR of about 7 to 12 cycles used a sample-barcoded 5' primer and a J-beta primer mix. TCRdb re-derived calls from the 5' RACE reads in MiXCR, one entry per CDR3 protein. The data contain about 680,000 distinct CDR3 sequences, approximately 49% of them singletons. The CDR3 has 14 amino acids. The junction had 2 bases not matched to a gene; V was cut back by 5 bases and J by 5 bases. Germline values: CDR1 SGHTA, CDR2 FQGNSA. Study observations and caveats: Shifts in expanded clonotypes may have been confounded by donor CMV status, which was unknown. Naive CD4+ cells and diversity were both higher in long-lived donors than in aged donors.

This clonotype was observed a handful of times. Its antigen remains unidentified. The sequenced material came from blood. The origin of this receptor is an older woman in good health. This chain links TRBV7-2 with TRBJ2-1, with 11 nucleotides matching TRBD2. In DNA form, the CDR3 reads TGTGCCAGCAGCCGGGGACTAGCGGACAATGAGCAGTTCTTC. Translating gives CASSRGLADNEQFF.